The TCR beta chain under discussion was sequenced for a study of cytomegalovirus exposure and HLA in healthy donors. Remarks on this clone: What it binds is not known.

Germline CDR1 is SQVTM and CDR2 is ANQGSEA. This CDR3 spans 12 amino acids. Between the trimmed V and J ends, which lost 8 bases and 3 bases, there was a span of 11 bases. Broader study findings: The authors enumerated 150 to 200 TCR beta chains as linked to cytomegalovirus. Researchers reported in a later analysis that a missense DCLRE1C variant was tied to TCR beta V- and J-gene trimming.

With 60 Vbeta and 13 Jbeta primers, the PCR was carried out. Here immunoSEQ multiplex PCR was the method, and the copy in TCRdb shows in-frame clones only, minus some. The data contain approximately 90,000 clones, around 80% of them singletons. The genes are TRBV29-1 and TRBJ2-1; D is unclear. The TCR was taken from a man aged 40-49 years in good health and CMV-seronegative. The sample taken for sequencing was PBMCs. The CDR3 region has the DNA TGCAGCTCCCTAGGCGGCTACAATGAGCAGTTCTTC. As protein: CSSLGGYNEQFF.